This entry lists 21 T cell receptor beta chains sequenced from one sample in a study of cytomegalovirus exposure and HLA in healthy donors. Produced via immunoSEQ multiplex PCR; TCRdb's table is partial and in-frame only. The table shows about 83,000 clones, with about 95% occurring only once. Material: PBMCs. Receptors were obtained from a woman under 30 in good health and CMV-seronegative.

The chain links TRBV6-5 to TRBJ1-1; D remains ambiguous. CDR1 is MNHEY, CDR2 SVGAGI, per germline. The CDR3 has 14 residues. Deletions cut 0 bases from V and 7 bases from J, with 12 bases between. The CDR3 DNA sequence: TGTGCCAGCAGTTACTCCGTAGGAGGCGATGAAGCTTTCTTT. It codes for CASSYSVGGDEAFF.

This chain connects TRBV6-5 to TRBJ2-3; the D gene is possibly TRBD1 (6 bases). V lost 2 bases and J lost 0, with 9 bases in between. Germline V CDR1 and CDR2: MNHEY, SVGAGI. The CDR3 has 15 amino acids. CDR3 amino acids: CASSYQGFSTDTQYF. CDR3 nucleotides: TGTGCCAGCAGTTACCAGGGGTTCAGCACAGATACGCAGTATTTT.

The chain employs TRBV6-1 and TRBJ2-7; 7 bases are shared with TRBD2. The CDR3 consists of 16 residues. CDR1 and CDR2 from the germline V gene are MNHNS and SASEGT. The V segment lost 1 base and the J segment 1 base; nucleotides outside the gene matches: 7. The CDR3 here is CASSEGAGRKSYEQYF. DNA of the CDR3: TGTGCCAGCAGTGAAGGAGCGGGGCGGAAGTCCTACGAGCAGTACTTC.

This clone has more than one count but fewer than ten. The V call is TRBV9, the J call TRBJ2-1; TRBD1 matches 9 bases. Germline V lookup: CDR1 SGDLS, CDR2 YYNGEE. V lost 4 bases, J lost 2 bases, and 16 bases stayed unmatched. The length of the CDR3 is 19 residues. The CDR3 DNA is TGTGCCAGCAGCCTCCGGGGACAGGGTGGGCGGGCTGCCTACAATGAGCAGTTCTTC. It yields the protein CASSLRGQGGRAAYNEQFF.

V usage is TRBV27 and J usage is TRBJ2-7; D is possibly TRBD1 (6 bases). The V and J ends lost 6 bases and 3 bases respectively, with 18 bases between them. The length of the CDR3 is 15 residues. Per the germline V gene, CDR1 is MNHEY and CDR2 is SMNVEV (reference sequence). The CDR3: CASRNQGLGIYEQYF. In nucleotides, the CDR3 is TGTGCCAGCAGAAATCAGGGGTTGGGCATCTACGAGCAGTACTTC.

J is TRBJ2-1 and V is TRBV2, with 12 bases fitting TRBD2. The V gene's germline CDR1 is SNHLY and CDR2 FYNNEI. The J segment lost 9 bases and the V segment lost 2 bases, leaving 11 bases of the junction unmatched. This CDR3 spans 17 amino acids. As DNA, the CDR3 is TGTGCCAGCAGTGAACTAGCGGGAGGGCCCCAGAGATCTGAGCAGTTCTTC. Translation: CASSELAGGPQRSEQFF.

This chain connects TRBV7-9 to TRBJ1-1, with 7 bases that match TRBD1. V dropped 4 bases and J dropped 3; count of bases not matched to a gene: 5. The CDR3 is 14 residues long. CDR1 is SEHNR, CDR2 FQNEAQ, per germline (reference sequence). The CDR3 bases are TGTGCCAGCAGCTCTTGGACAGGCGACACTGAAGCTTTCTTT. Translated: CASSSWTGDTEAFF.

This chain connects TRBV7-6 to TRBJ2-5; D gene uncertain. This CDR3 contains 15 residues. Germline V gives CDR1 SGHVS, CDR2 FNYEAQ. Trimming left V 1 base short and J 5 bases short, with 14 bases between. This CDR3 is CASSLGLADPETQYF. The CDR3 region has the DNA TGTGCCAGCAGCTTAGGCCTGGCCGATCCGGAGACCCAGTACTTC.

V usage is TRBV6-1 and J usage is TRBJ2-1, with TRBD2 matching 10 bases. The CDR3 has 15 amino acids. Germline CDR1 and CDR2: MNHNS and SASEGT. Germline trimming cut 1 base from V and 7 bases from J; bases unmatched to any gene: 4. The chain's CDR3 is CASSEGLAGTNEQFF. CDR3 DNA sequence: TGTGCCAGCAGTGAAGGACTAGCGGGTACAAATGAGCAGTTCTTC.

The V and J genes are TRBV12-2 and TRBJ1-1; the table's D gene call, TRBD1, was not cross checked with the DNA. TRBV12-2 is flagged as a pseudogene. This CDR3 contains 17 residues. This CDR3 reads CASRLVNPDREGPEAFF. The CDR3 DNA follows: TGTGCAAGTCGCTTAGTGAATCCGGACAGGGAAGGGCCTGAAGCTTTCTTT.

The J gene is TRBJ2-7, the V gene TRBV7-9, with 14 bases identical to TRBD2. The CDR3 sequence is 17 residues long. J lost 2 bases, V lost 1 base, and 4 bases had no gene match. CDR1 and CDR2 from the germline V gene are SEHNR and FQNEAQ (reference sequence). CDR3 DNA: TGTGCCAGCAGCTTAGGACTAGCGGGAGGGAAGACCTACGAGCAGTACTTC. Protein sequence: CASSLGLAGGKTYEQYF.

The V and J genes are TRBV30 and TRBJ1-5, with D possibly being TRBD1 (5 bases). CDR1 is GTSNPN and CDR2 is SVGIG in the germline V gene (reference sequence). The CDR3 is made up of 15 amino acids. V dropped 0 bases and J dropped 6 bases, with 15 bases sitting between them. For the CDR3, the DNA is TGTGCCTGGAGTGTCGGCCAGGGCACAAGTCAGCCCCAGCATTTT. Translating it yields CAWSVGQGTSQPQHF.

The chain has TRBV27 and TRBJ2-3, with D maybe TRBD2 (5 bases). The V and J ends lost 3 bases and 0 bases respectively, with 7 bases between them. Looked up from germline, CDR1 is MNHEY and CDR2 is SMNVEV (reference sequence). The CDR3 loop spans 14 amino acids. The CDR3 DNA sequence: TGTGCCAGCAGTTTGAGCGGTAGCACAGATACGCAGTATTTT. It yields the protein CASSLSGSTDTQYF.

The rearrangement uses TRBV6-5 and TRBJ2-5; 7 nucleotides line up with TRBD2. Trimming removed 2 bases from V and 4 bases from J; junction bases left unmatched: 4. The CDR3 totals 14 residues. CDR1 is MNHEY, CDR2 SVGAGI, per germline. The CDR3 loop reads CASSYGLEGETQYF. The CDR3 DNA follows: TGTGCCAGCAGTTACGGACTAGAGGGAGAGACCCAGTACTTC.

The J gene is TRBJ2-6, the V gene TRBV7-8; 10 bases fit TRBD1. Unmatched junction bases numbered 4, after V lost 6 bases and J lost 2 bases. Germline lookup yields CDR1 SGHVS and CDR2 FQNEAQ. This CDR3 comprises 16 residues. The CDR3 DNA sequence: TGTGCCAGCAGAAGACAGGGGGCAACTGGGGCCAACGTCCTGACTTTC. This gives the protein CASRRQGATGANVLTF.

The chain couples TRBV6-6 to TRBJ2-3; D is unresolved. Germline CDR1 reads MNHNY; CDR2 reads SVGAGI (reference sequence). The CDR3 is 13 amino acids. The V and J ends lost 8 bases and 2 bases respectively, with 11 bases between them. The CDR3 reads CASQLDTTDTQYF. CDR3 nucleotides: TGTGCCAGCCAACTCGATACCACAGATACGCAGTATTTT.

Regarding this clone: Relative to the germline gene, one junction end is altered; a read error may explain this. V is TRBV2 and J is TRBJ2-3; 9 bases match TRBD2. CDR1 SNHLY and CDR2 FYNNEI come from the germline V gene. CDR3 length: 9 residues. In DNA, the CDR3 is TGTGCCAGCGGGACTAGCAAGAATTTT. It encodes CASGTSKNF.

The V and J genes are TRBV9 and TRBJ2-7; 14 bases fit TRBD2. The ends lost 3 bases at V and 7 bases at J; junction bases unmatched: 6. This CDR3 region has 15 residues. Germline V gives CDR1 SGDLS, CDR2 YYNGEE. This chain's CDR3 is CASSETGTSGGEQYF. Written as DNA, the CDR3 is TGTGCCAGCAGCGAGACCGGGACTAGCGGGGGTGAGCAGTACTTC.

The CDR3 DNA reads as TGTGCCAGCAGCGTAGGCACTAGCGGGAACCTCCAAGAGACCCAGTACTTC. Translation: CASSVGTSGNLQETQYF. The genes are TRBV9 and TRBJ2-5; TRBD2 matches at 10 bases. V was clipped by 0 bases and J by 1 base; unmatched bases: 6. This CDR3 spans 17 amino acids. CDR1 SGDLS and CDR2 YYNGEE come from the germline V gene.

The CDR3 region has the DNA TGTGCCAGCAGCGTAGGCCTGGGAGGGGGACCTAATGAAAAACTGTTTTTT. Protein sequence: CASSVGLGGGPNEKLFF. The chain combines TRBV9 with TRBJ1-4; a weak D match, TRBD1 (6 bases). The CDR3 contains 17 residues. Between the trimmed V and J ends, which lost 0 bases and 3 bases, there was a span of 15 bases. CDR1 and CDR2 (germline): SGDLS, YYNGEE.

This sequence joins TRBV4-1 and TRBJ1-1; a possible D gene is TRBD1 (5 bases). The CDR3 runs 17 residues. The germline CDR1 and CDR2 sequences are MGHRA and YSYEKL. V lost 3 bases and J lost 3, with 20 bases in between. For the CDR3, the DNA is TGCGCCAGCAGCCAGGGGACTATTAGGGGAAAGGACACTGAAGCTTTCTTT. Translated: CASSQGTIRGKDTEAFF.